This T cell receptor beta chain comes out of a study of blood T cell repertoires in COVID-19. Background on the study: Spain, Italy and the United States supplied samples that represented acute and convalescent COVID-19. PBMCs, B-cell-depleted T cells, or T cells provided the cDNA or gDNA that made up the material.

Original analysis: Nucleated cell number was recorded as an estimate derived from reference gene primer amplification. This table comes from immunoSEQ multiplex PCR, and its TCRdb copy is limited to in-frame clones, with some not included. The DNA gave D and trimming, while V, J and clone size come from that table. The table has 250,000 to 300,000 clones, almost 85% seen once. Sequenced: peripheral blood. The sequence was obtained from a middle-aged man with active or convalescent COVID-19.

CDR3 region: CASSFQTGGARGYTF. DNA of the CDR3: TGTGCCAGCAGCTTCCAGACAGGGGGCGCGCGGGGCTACACCTTC. The rearrangement uses TRBV5-6 and TRBJ1-2; 10 positions agree with TRBD1. Trimming removed 2 bases from V and 8 bases from J; junction bases left unmatched: 9. The V gene's germline CDR1 is SGHDT and CDR2 YYEEEE. The CDR3 has 15 amino acids.